This T cell receptor beta chain was observed in a study of blood T cell repertoires in COVID-19. Study summary: The origin of the acute and convalescent COVID-19 samples was the United States, Italy and Spain.

Seattle patients were enrolled while actively infected and followed longitudinally. Profiling relied on immunoSEQ multiplex PCR, and the TCRdb table lists in-frame clones only, not all of them. This sample yields roughly 170,000 clones, of which about 85% are seen a single time; 5% to 6% belongs to the top ten. Input material: peripheral blood. This clonotype was obtained from a woman in her 50s with COVID-19, enrolled during active disease.

The CDR3 protein is CASSYYRGLDNEQFF. The CDR3 region has the DNA TGTGCCAGCAGTTACTACAGGGGGCTCGACAATGAGCAGTTCTTC. The rearrangement uses TRBV6-5 and TRBJ2-1; 9 bases line up with TRBD1. Germline loops: CDR1 MNHEY, CDR2 SVGAGI. The CDR3 sequence is 15 residues long. Trimming removed 1 base from V and 5 bases from J; junction bases left unmatched: 3.